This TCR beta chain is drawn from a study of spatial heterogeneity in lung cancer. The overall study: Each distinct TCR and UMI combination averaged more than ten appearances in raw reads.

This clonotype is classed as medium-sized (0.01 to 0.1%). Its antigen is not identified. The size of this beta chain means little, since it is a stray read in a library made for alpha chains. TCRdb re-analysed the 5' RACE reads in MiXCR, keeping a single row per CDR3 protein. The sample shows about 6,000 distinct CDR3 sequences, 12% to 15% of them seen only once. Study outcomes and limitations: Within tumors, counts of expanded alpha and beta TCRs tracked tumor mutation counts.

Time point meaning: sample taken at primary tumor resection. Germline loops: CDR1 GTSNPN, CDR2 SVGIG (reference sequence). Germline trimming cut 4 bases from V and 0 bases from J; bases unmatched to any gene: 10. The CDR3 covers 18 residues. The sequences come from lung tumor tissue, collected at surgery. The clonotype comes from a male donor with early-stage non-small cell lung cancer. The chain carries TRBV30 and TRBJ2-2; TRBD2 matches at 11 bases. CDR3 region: CAWISSGLAETNTGELFF. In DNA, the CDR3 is TGTGCCTGGATCTCGTCGGGACTAGCGGAGACGAACACCGGGGAGCTGTTTTTT.